This passage covers 12 T cell receptor beta chains from one sample sequenced in a study of T cell responses to AZD1222 COVID-19 vaccine. The data were produced by immunoSEQ multiplex PCR, yet TCRdb's version contains in-frame clones alone and is incomplete. Seen here are fewer than 30,000 clones, around 87% observed once, and the top ten hold almost 8%. The starting material was peripheral blood, obtained 28 days after the second AZD1222 dose. The receptors shown here come from an adult who received the AZD1222 COVID-19 vaccine.

In DNA form, the CDR3 reads TGTGCCAGTAGTTCGGGTTTTGCAACTAATGAAAAACTGTTTTTT. Its protein is CASSSGFATNEKLFF. This rearrangement joins TRBV19 to TRBJ1-4; no firm D call. In germline, CDR1 is LNHDA, CDR2 SQIVND (reference sequence). V was trimmed by 5 bases and J by 0 bases, leaving 10 bases between them. The CDR3 is 15 amino acids.

CDR3 coding DNA: TGCGCCAGCAGCCTGCAGGTAAACACTGAAGCTTTCTTT. Its translation: CASSLQVNTEAFF. The chain joins TRBV10-2 to TRBJ1-1, with D hard to call. This CDR3 comprises 13 residues. CDR1 and CDR2 (germline): WSHSY, SAAADI. Trimming removed 6 bases at V and 2 bases at J, with 10 bases between.

V usage is TRBV20-1 and J usage is TRBJ2-3; unclear D gene. CDR3 length: 11 residues. Per the germline V gene, CDR1 is DFQATT and CDR2 is SNEGSKA (reference sequence). Between the trimmed V and J ends, which lost 5 bases and 0 bases, there was a span of 3 bases. The CDR3 is CSAHSTDTQYF. For the CDR3, the DNA is TGCAGTGCTCATAGCACAGATACGCAGTATTTT.

This chain connects TRBV6-5 to TRBJ1-5; 8 nucleotides line up with TRBD1. The J segment lost 2 bases and the V segment lost 10 bases, leaving 7 bases of the junction unmatched. This CDR3 is built from 14 residues. Germline V gene data show CDR1 as MNHEY and CDR2 as SVGAGI. In nucleotides, the CDR3 is TGTGCCACCTGTTCAGGGGGCGGCAATCAGCCCCAGCATTTT. Its protein is CATCSGGGNQPQHF.

This sequence joins TRBV5-8 and TRBJ1-4, with D uncertain. The CDR3 loop spans 14 amino acids. Germline values: CDR1 SGHTS, CDR2 YDEGEE. Trimming took 4 bases from V and 0 from J, leaving 7 bases between them. CDR3 DNA: TGTGCCAGCAGCCAAGACGCAACTAATGAAAAACTGTTTTTT. Its protein product is CASSQDATNEKLFF.

The V call is TRBV7-8, the J call TRBJ1-5, with D hard to call. Germline V CDR1 and CDR2: SGHVS, FQNEAQ. V lost 2 bases and J lost 1, with 12 bases in between. CDR3 size: 16 residues. This chain's CDR3 is CASSLMVGRSNQPQHF. CDR3 nucleotides: TGTGCCAGCAGCTTAATGGTGGGTAGAAGCAATCAGCCCCAGCATTTT.

The chain is built from TRBV27 and TRBJ1-6, with a weak D call TRBD1 (5 bases). Per germline, CDR1 MNHEY and CDR2 SMNVEV (reference sequence). With 5 bases removed from V and 4 bases from J, the gap between germline ends came to 15 bases. CDR3 length equals 16 residues. The CDR3 loop reads CASSPQGTGYNSPLHF. The CDR3 DNA reads TGTGCCAGCAGTCCCCAAGGGACGGGTTATAATTCACCCCTCCACTTT.

The chain employs TRBV12-5 and TRBJ2-7; possible D gene TRBD2, 5 bases. CDR3 size: 15 residues. The V gene lost 5 bases and the J gene lost 2 bases, with 16 bases spanning the gap. Looked up from germline, CDR1 is LGHNT and CDR2 is FRNRAP. CDR3 protein: CASGLPPIGTYEQYF. DNA of the CDR3: TGTGCTAGTGGTCTCCCTCCCATCGGGACCTACGAGCAGTACTTC.

The chain has TRBV27 and TRBJ2-7; D is undetermined. The CDR3 is 13 amino acids. Trimming took 5 bases from V and 0 from J, leaving 8 bases between them. Germline values: CDR1 MNHEY, CDR2 SMNVEV (reference sequence). The CDR3 coding sequence is TGTGCCAGCAGTCCCCAGAGCTCCTACGAGCAGTACTTC. This sequence encodes CASSPQSSYEQYF.

This chain joins TRBV4-1 and TRBJ1-1, with D uncertain. The CDR3 runs to 14 residues. Per the germline V gene, CDR1 is MGHRA and CDR2 is YSYEKL. Trimming removed 3 bases from V and 8 bases from J, with 16 bases in between. The CDR3 sequence is CASSHAPQRQEAFF. In DNA form, the CDR3 reads TGCGCCAGCAGCCATGCACCACAGCGCCAAGAAGCTTTCTTT.

The V gene is TRBV4-1, the J gene TRBJ1-2, with unresolved D. CDR1 MGHRA and CDR2 YSYEKL come from the germline V gene. The germline V and J ends were trimmed by 1 base and 8 bases, with 11 bases remaining between them. The CDR3 runs to 13 residues. CDR3 in amino acids: CASSQAVLVGYTF. The CDR3 bases are TGCGCCAGCAGCCAAGCTGTTTTAGTCGGCTACACCTTC.

The gene calls are TRBV25-1 and TRBJ2-1, with D perhaps matching TRBD2 (6 bases). With 4 bases removed from V and 3 bases from J, the gap between germline ends came to 7 bases. The germline V gene has CDR1 MGHDK and CDR2 SYGVNS. The length of the CDR3 is 13 residues. As DNA, the CDR3 is TGTGCCAGCAGTGTGGGGGGCTACAATGAGCAGTTCTTC. It translates to CASSVGGYNEQFF. The entire variable domain, with the rest obtained from reference TRBV25-1 and TRBJ2-1, is as follows: EADIYQTPRYLVIGTGKKITLECSQTMGHDKMYWYQQDPGMELHLIHYSYGVNSTEKGDLSSESTVSRIRTEHFPLTLESARPSHTSQYLCASSVGGYNEQFFGPGTRLTVL.